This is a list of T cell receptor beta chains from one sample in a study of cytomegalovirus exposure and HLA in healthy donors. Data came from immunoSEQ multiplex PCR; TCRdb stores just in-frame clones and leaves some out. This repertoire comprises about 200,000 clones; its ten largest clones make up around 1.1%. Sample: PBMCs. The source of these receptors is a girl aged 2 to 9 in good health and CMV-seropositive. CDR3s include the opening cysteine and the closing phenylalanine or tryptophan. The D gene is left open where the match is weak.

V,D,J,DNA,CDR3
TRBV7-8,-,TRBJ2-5,TGTGCCAGCAGCTTAGCGGGAGCGGAGACCCAGTACTTC,CASSLAGAETQYF
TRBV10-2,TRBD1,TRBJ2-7,TGCGCCAGCAGTGACCTTGGGACAGGAAACTACGAGCAGTACTTC,CASSDLGTGNYEQYF
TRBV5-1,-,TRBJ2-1,TGCGCCAGCAGCTCTCCAGTCGCAGGGTCCTCCTACAATGAGCAGTTCTTC,CASSSPVAGSSYNEQFF
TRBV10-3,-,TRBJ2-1,TGTGCCTCCGAAAGTGGGCTAGCGCACAATGAGCAGTTCTTC,CASESGLAHNEQFF
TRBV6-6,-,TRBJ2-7,TGTGCCAGCAGTTCCGGAAAGGGGAGGGAGCAGTACTTC,CASSSGKGREQYF
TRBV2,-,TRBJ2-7,TGTGCCAGCAGTGGGCCTCCCTCTACTACGTCTGAGCAGTACTTC,CASSGPPSTTSEQYF
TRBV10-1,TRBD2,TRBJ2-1,TGCGCCAGCAGTACTCCTTTAGCGGGAGGGAGGAATGAGCAGTTCTTC,CASSTPLAGGRNEQFF
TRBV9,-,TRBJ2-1,TGTGCCAGCAGCGTAAAAGGGGATTCCTACAATGAGCAGTTCTTC,CASSVKGDSYNEQFF
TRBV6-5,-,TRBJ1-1,TGTGCCAGCAGCCTAGCCAGCGGGGGTACTGAAGCTTTCTTT,CASSLASGGTEAFF
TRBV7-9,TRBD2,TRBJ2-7,TGTGCCAGCAGCCAAGGGACTAGCGACGAGCAGTACTTC,CASSQGTSDEQYF
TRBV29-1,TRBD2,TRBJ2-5,TGCAGCGTGTCGGGACTAGCAGGAGAGACCCAGTACTTC,CSVSGLAGETQYF
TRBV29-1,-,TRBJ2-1,TGCAGCGCTCGAATCGCGGGCGTGAGCTCCTACAATGAGCAGTTCTTC,CSARIAGVSSYNEQFF
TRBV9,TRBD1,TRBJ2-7,TGTGCCAGCAGCCACGCACGGGACAGTGTATACGAGCAGTACTTC,CASSHARDSVYEQYF
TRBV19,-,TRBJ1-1,TGTGCCAGTAGTATAGGCCCCAGGGATTTGAACACTGAAGCTTTCTTT,CASSIGPRDLNTEAFF